This entry lists 17 T cell receptor beta chains sequenced from one sample in a study of vaccination and CD4 T cells after COVID-19. Treatment given: approximately nine-day PBMC culture with coronavirus spike peptide pools or control peptides (ViraFEST assay). From the unexposed donor, CD4+ T cells were collected ahead of the COVID-19 pandemic (2011-2018). Their antigen targets remain unknown. Sequencing of cultured CD4+ T cell DNA used the Oncomine TCR Beta short-read assay. One entry per CDR3 protein, called by TCRdb with MiXCR from the PCR reads. Of thousands of distinct CDR3 sequences in the sample, about half were seen once. Material for sequencing was CD4+ T cells from blood, cultured in vitro. These receptors were taken from a human donor in good health.

This clonotype has more than one count but fewer than ten. V usage is TRBV10-1 and J usage is TRBJ2-3; a possible D gene is TRBD2 (6 bases). The germline V gene has CDR1 WNHNN and CDR2 SYGVQD (reference sequence). Trimming pared 2 bases from V and 4 bases from J, leaving 10 bases between. The CDR3 consists of 14 residues. DNA for the CDR3: TGCGCCAGCAGTGAGCGCGGGGTGGCAGATACGCAGTATTTT. This translates into CASSERGVADTQYF.

The chain is built from TRBV19 and TRBJ1-1; D unclear. V lost 3 bases to trimming and J lost 3 bases, with 8 bases between them. Germline V gene sequence: CDR1 LNHDA, CDR2 SQIVND (reference sequence). The CDR3 runs to 13 residues. The CDR3 DNA follows: TGTGCCAGTAGTATTTACAGATACACTGAAGCTTTCTTT. As protein: CASSIYRYTEAFF.

This chain joins TRBV6-5 and TRBJ2-5, with TRBD2 matching over 9 bases. V gave up 0 bases and J gave up 4 bases; unmatched junction bases: 6. The CDR3 is 16 residues long. The germline V gene has CDR1 MNHEY and CDR2 SVGAGI. CDR3: CASSYSSSGKGETQYF. The CDR3 DNA is TGTGCCAGCAGTTACTCTTCTAGCGGGAAAGGAGAGACCCAGTACTTC.

The rearrangement uses TRBV9 and TRBJ1-2; no clear D. CDR1 and CDR2 from the germline V gene are SGDLS and YYNGEE. This CDR3 comprises 15 residues. V lost 1 base and J lost 4, with 14 bases in between. CDR3 in DNA: TGTGCCAGCAGCGTATTAGACATACAAAGCTATGGCTACACCTTC. Translation gives CASSVLDIQSYGYTF.

The count of this clonotype is one. CDR3 protein: CASSLGYRSYEQYF. The CDR3 DNA follows: TGCGCCAGCAGCTTAGGGTATAGATCCTACGAGCAGTACTTC. The V gene is TRBV5-1, the J gene TRBJ2-7; D ambiguous. The CDR3 contains 14 residues. V was clipped by 2 bases and J by 1 base, with 10 bases between them. The germline CDR1 and CDR2 sequences are SGHRS and YFSETQ.

The chain employs TRBV7-8 and TRBJ1-6, with 7 bases fitting TRBD1. The germline V gene encodes CDR1 SGHVS and CDR2 FQNEAQ. The ends lost 2 bases at V and 5 bases at J; junction bases unmatched: 6. This CDR3 has 16 amino acids. The CDR3 DNA sequence: TGTGCCAGCAGCTTAATCGGTGGGACAGATAATTCACCCCTCCACTTT. Encoded protein: CASSLIGGTDNSPLHF.

The chain uses TRBV19 and TRBJ1-3, with TRBD1 matching 7 bases. V lost 1 base and J lost 4; bases outside the gene matches: 1. The CDR3 is made up of 14 amino acids. The germline gives CDR1 LNHDA, CDR2 SQIVND (reference sequence). The CDR3 reads CASSIAQGGNTIYF. The CDR3 nucleotides are TGTGCCAGTAGTATAGCACAGGGGGGAAACACCATATATTTT.

This clonotype turned up a few times. The genes are TRBV6-1 and TRBJ2-7, with 11 bases lining up with TRBD1. The V and J ends lost 8 bases and 0 bases, in that order; junction bases with no gene match: 6. Germline CDR1 reads MNHNS; CDR2 reads SASEGT. The CDR3 covers 15 residues. The CDR3 here is CASEDRGLSSYEQYF. The CDR3 nucleotides are TGTGCCAGCGAGGACAGGGGGCTCAGCTCCTACGAGCAGTACTTC.

This clonotype has a handful of counts. The chain combines TRBV28 with TRBJ1-2, with D unresolved. V was shortened by 2 bases and J by 4 bases, with 11 bases between the two germline ends. Germline CDR1 reads MDHEN; CDR2 reads SYDVKM. This CDR3 is 14 amino acids long. CDR3 nucleotide sequence: TGTGCCAGCAGTTTAGAGGGCCCTGGCTATGGCTACACCTTC. Translating it yields CASSLEGPGYGYTF.

Regarding this clonotype: The DNA is omitted, as the CDR3 cannot be located on it reliably, and the CDR3 follows TCRdb's listing. The rearrangement uses TRBV7-5 and TRBJ1-5. TRBV7-5 is marked as a pseudogene. The CDR3 is 13 residues long, ends included. The CDR3 here is CISVSEASRPQHF.

The CDR3 is CASSLGYSGFGYGYTF. The CDR3 coding sequence is TGTGCCAGCAGTTTAGGGTACAGCGGATTTGGCTATGGCTACACCTTC. The rearrangement uses TRBV28 and TRBJ1-2; unclear D gene. CDR1 is MDHEN and CDR2 is SYDVKM in the germline V gene. This CDR3 has 16 amino acids. Trimming took 2 bases from V and 4 from J, leaving 17 bases between them.

This clonotype was detected only a few times. V and J are TRBV9 and TRBJ1-1; D is unclear. Germline CDR1 is SGDLS and CDR2 is YYNGEE. The CDR3 totals 15 residues. Trimming pared 0 bases from V and 4 bases from J, leaving 13 bases between. As DNA, the CDR3 is TGTGCCAGCAGCGTAGGAGGCCCAGTGGGCACTGAAGCTTTCTTT. Protein product: CASSVGGPVGTEAFF.

The chain combines TRBV20-1 with TRBJ2-3, with TRBD2 matching 9 bases. This CDR3 spans 15 amino acids. The J segment lost 2 bases and the V segment lost 3 bases, leaving 6 bases of the junction unmatched. In germline, CDR1 is DFQATT, CDR2 SNEGSKA (reference sequence). CDR3 residues: CSARATSGYTDTQYF. The CDR3 DNA reads as TGCAGTGCTAGGGCCACTAGCGGGTACACAGATACGCAGTATTTT.

This chain uses TRBV5-5 with TRBJ2-7; D is undetermined. Germline CDR1 is SGHKS and CDR2 is YYEKEE (reference sequence). V lost 1 base to trimming and J lost 2 bases, with 13 bases between them. This CDR3 is 15 amino acids long. CDR3: CASSLNPGNTYEQYF. In DNA, the CDR3 is TGTGCCAGCAGCTTGAACCCCGGAAATACCTACGAGCAGTACTTC.

This clonotype has a handful of counts. The chain is built from TRBV6-1 and TRBJ1-1, with a weak D call TRBD1 (5 bases). Trimming pared 2 bases from V and 7 bases from J, leaving 17 bases between. Germline assignment: CDR1 MNHNS and CDR2 SASEGT. CDR3 size: 15 residues. CDR3 region: CASSEPRGGGYEAFF. CDR3 DNA: TGTGCCAGCAGTGAACCGCGCGGGGGAGGGTATGAAGCTTTCTTT.

The chain recombines TRBV5-6 with TRBJ2-7; possible D gene TRBD1, 5 bases. The CDR3 totals 14 residues. Deletions cut 2 bases from V and 3 bases from J, with 12 bases between. From germline, CDR1 is SGHDT and CDR2 YYEEEE. CDR3 nucleotides: TGTGCCAGCAGCTTCCGACAGACCGTCTACGAGCAGTACTTC. It specifies CASSFRQTVYEQYF.

V usage is TRBV4-1 and J usage is TRBJ1-6, with D maybe TRBD1 (6 bases). Germline CDR1 is MGHRA and CDR2 is YSYEKL. The V end was cut by 8 bases, the J end by 6 bases, with 14 bases between. The CDR3 extends over 14 amino acids. CDR3 sequence: CASRMTGGNSPLHF. The CDR3 DNA follows: TGCGCCAGCCGAATGACAGGTGGTAATTCACCCCTCCACTTT.